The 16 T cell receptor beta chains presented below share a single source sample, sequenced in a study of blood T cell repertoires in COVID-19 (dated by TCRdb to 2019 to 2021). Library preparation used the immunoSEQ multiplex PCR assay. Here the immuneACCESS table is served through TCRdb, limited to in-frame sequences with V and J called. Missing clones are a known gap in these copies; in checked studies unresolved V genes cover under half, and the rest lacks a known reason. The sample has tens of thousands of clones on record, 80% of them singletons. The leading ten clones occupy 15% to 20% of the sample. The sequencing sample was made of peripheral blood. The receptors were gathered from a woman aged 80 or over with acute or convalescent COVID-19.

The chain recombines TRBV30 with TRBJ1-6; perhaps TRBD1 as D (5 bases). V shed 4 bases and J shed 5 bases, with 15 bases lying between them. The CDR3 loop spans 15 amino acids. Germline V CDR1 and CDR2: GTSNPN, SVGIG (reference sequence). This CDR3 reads CAWTLKRGNNSPLHF. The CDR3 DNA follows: TGTGCCTGGACCCTAAAGCGGGGGAATAATTCACCCCTCCACTTT.

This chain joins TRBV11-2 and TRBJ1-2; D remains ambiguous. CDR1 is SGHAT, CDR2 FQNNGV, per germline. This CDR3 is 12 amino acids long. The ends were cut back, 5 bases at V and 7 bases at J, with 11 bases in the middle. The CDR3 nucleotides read TGTGCCAGCAGCCCCGCGGGCTCTGGCTACACCTTC. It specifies CASSPAGSGYTF.

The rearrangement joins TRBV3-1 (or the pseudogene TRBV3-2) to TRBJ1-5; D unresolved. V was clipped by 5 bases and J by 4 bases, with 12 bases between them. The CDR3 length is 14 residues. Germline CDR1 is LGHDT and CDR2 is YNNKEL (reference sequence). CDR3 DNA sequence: TGTGCCAGCAGCTACGGGCGGGGAAATCAGCCCCAGCATTTT. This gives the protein CASSYGRGNQPQHF.

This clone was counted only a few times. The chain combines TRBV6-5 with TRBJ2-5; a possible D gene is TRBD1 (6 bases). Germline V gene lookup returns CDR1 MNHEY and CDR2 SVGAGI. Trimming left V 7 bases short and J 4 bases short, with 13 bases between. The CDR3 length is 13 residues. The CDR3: CASKYRVGETQYF. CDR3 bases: TGTGCCAGCAAATACAGGGTCGGAGAGACCCAGTACTTC.

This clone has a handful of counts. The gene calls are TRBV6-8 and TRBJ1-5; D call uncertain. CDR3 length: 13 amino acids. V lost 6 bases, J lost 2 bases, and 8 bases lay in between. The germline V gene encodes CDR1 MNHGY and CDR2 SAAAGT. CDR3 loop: CASRGRGNQPQHF. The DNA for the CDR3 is TGTGCCAGCAGGGGGAGGGGCAATCAGCCCCAGCATTTT.

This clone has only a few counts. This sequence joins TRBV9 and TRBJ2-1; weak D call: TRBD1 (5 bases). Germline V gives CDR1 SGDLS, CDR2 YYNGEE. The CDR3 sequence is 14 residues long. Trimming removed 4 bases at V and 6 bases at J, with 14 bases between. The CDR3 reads CASSKQGAVNEQFF. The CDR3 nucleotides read TGTGCCAGCAGCAAGCAGGGCGCGGTCAATGAGCAGTTCTTC.

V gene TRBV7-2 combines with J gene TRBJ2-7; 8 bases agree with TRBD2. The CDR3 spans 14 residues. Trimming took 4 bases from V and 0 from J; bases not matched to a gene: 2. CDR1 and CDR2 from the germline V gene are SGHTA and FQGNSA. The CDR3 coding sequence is TGTGCCAGCAGCTCGACTAGCGTCTCCTACGAGCAGTACTTC. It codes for CASSSTSVSYEQYF.

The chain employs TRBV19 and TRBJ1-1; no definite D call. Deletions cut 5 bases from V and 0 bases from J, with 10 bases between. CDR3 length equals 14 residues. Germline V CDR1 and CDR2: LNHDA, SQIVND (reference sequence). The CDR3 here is CASSQSQMNTEAFF. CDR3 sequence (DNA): TGTGCCAGTAGTCAAAGTCAGATGAACACTGAAGCTTTCTTT.

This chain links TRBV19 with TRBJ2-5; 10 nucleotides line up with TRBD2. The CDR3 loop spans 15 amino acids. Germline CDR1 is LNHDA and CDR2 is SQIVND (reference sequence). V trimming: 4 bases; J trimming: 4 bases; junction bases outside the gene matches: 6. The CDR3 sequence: CASSNPSGGIETQYF. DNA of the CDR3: TGTGCCAGTAGTAATCCTAGCGGGGGCATAGAGACCCAGTACTTC.

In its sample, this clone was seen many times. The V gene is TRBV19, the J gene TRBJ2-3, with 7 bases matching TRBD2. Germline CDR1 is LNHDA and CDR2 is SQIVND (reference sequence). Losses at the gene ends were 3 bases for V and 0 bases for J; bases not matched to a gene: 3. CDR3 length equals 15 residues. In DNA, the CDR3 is TGTGCCAGTAGTATGAGCGGGGTGAGCACAGATACGCAGTATTTT. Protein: CASSMSGVSTDTQYF.

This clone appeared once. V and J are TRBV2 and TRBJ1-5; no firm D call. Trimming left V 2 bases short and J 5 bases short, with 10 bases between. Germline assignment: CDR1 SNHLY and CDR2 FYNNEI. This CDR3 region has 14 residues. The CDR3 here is CASSERGIDQPQHF. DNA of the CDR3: TGTGCCAGCAGTGAAAGAGGGATCGATCAGCCCCAGCATTTT.

The CDR3 loop reads CASSSTTSGTQYF. CDR3 in DNA: TGTGCCAGTAGTTCAACGACCTCGGGTACGCAGTATTTT. The J gene is TRBJ2-3, the V gene TRBV19; no firm D call. The CDR3 sequence is 13 residues long. From germline, CDR1 is LNHDA and CDR2 SQIVND (reference sequence). V was pared by 5 bases and J by 8 bases, with 14 bases between.

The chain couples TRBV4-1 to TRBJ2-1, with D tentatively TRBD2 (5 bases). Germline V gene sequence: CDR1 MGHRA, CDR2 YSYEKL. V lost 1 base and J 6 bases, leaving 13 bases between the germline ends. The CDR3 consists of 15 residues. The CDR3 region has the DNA TGCGCCAGCAGCCAAGGGACTCGCATCAGCAATGAGCAGTTCTTC. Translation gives CASSQGTRISNEQFF.

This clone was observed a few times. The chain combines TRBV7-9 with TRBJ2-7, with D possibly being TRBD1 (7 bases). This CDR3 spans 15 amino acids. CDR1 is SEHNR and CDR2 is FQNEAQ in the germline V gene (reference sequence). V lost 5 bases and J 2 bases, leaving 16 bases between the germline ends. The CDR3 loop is CASSRPAGQTYEQYF. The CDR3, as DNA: TGTGCCAGCAGCCGCCCTGCGGGACAGACCTACGAGCAGTACTTC.

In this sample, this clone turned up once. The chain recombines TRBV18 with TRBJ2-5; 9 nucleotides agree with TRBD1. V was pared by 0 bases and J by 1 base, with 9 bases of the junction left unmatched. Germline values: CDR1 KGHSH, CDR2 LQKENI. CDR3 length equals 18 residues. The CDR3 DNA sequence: TGTGCCAGCTCACCACCGGTAGGGACAGGGTTTGTCCAAGAGACCCAGTACTTC. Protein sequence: CASSPPVGTGFVQETQYF. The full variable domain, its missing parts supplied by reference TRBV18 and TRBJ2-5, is NAGVMQNPRHLVRRRGQEARLRCSPMKGHSHVYWYRQLPEEGLKFMVYLQKENIIDESGMPKERFSAEFPKEGPSILRIQQVVRGDSAAYFCASSPPVGTGFVQETQYFGPGTRLLVL.

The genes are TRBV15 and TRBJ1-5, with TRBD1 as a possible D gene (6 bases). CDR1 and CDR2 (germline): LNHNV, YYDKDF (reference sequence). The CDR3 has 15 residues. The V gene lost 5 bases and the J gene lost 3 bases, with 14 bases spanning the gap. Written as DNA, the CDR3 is TGTGCCACCAGCCAATCACAGGGATACAATCAGCCCCAGCATTTT. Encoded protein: CATSQSQGYNQPQHF.